Sequencing of this T cell receptor (beta chain) was carried out in a study of control samples from healthy donors and cancer patients. TCRdb's table, derived via immunoSEQ multiplex PCR, lists solely in-frame clones and lacks some. Seen here are 60,000 to 75,000 clones, under 90% observed once, and the top ten hold roughly 28%. This sequence was found in a man between 45 and 60 years old in good health. The sequenced material came from blood.

CDR3 region: CASSVTSGAGETQYF. CDR3 nucleotides: TGCGCCAGCAGCGTGACTAGCGGGGCGGGGGAGACCCAGTACTTC. This chain uses TRBV5-1 with TRBJ2-5; 11 bases agree with TRBD2. The V segment lost 4 bases and the J segment 5 bases; nucleotides outside the gene matches: 7. The CDR3 runs to 15 residues. Per the germline V gene, CDR1 is SGHRS and CDR2 is YFSETQ.